What follows are 5 T cell receptor beta chains derived from one specimen sequenced in a study of blood T cells in healthy people across ages. For the second PCR, which ran for 7 to 11 cycles, a sample-barcoded 5' primer and a J-beta primer mix were used. Via MiXCR, TCRdb re-called the 5' RACE reads, giving one row per CDR3 protein. The data show over a million distinct CDR3 sequences, with 40% to 50% seen just once and roughly 7.7% held by the top ten. Sequencing used blood. The receptor set was obtained from a woman aged 18-30 years in good health.

This clonotype was observed a few times. The J gene is TRBJ2-7, the V gene TRBV19, with 12 bases lining up with TRBD2. In germline, CDR1 is LNHDA, CDR2 SQIVND (reference sequence). The CDR3 is 14 amino acids. After removal of 4 bases from V and 6 bases from J, the junction contained 4 bases not matched to a gene. In DNA form, the CDR3 reads TGTGCCAGTAGTAGACTAGCGGGAGAAGGCGAGCAGTACTTC. Residues: CASSRLAGEGEQYF.

A few counts support this clonotype. This chain joins TRBV5-1 and TRBJ2-4; possibly TRBD1 or TRBD2 for D (5 bases each). There are 15 residues in the CDR3. Trimming took off 4 bases at V and 8 bases at J, with 19 bases between the two ends. Germline CDR1 and CDR2: SGHRS and YFSETQ. The CDR3 is CASSPGTALWDIQYF. DNA for the CDR3: TGCGCCAGCAGCCCCGGGACGGCACTTTGGGACATTCAGTACTTC.

V usage is TRBV29-1 and J usage is TRBJ2-5, with D possibly matching TRBD2 (6 bases). CDR1 is SQVTM, CDR2 ANQGSEA, per germline. V lost 2 bases and J lost 0, with 7 bases in between. CDR3 length equals 13 residues. The CDR3: CSVEWGDQETQYF. As DNA, the CDR3 is TGCAGCGTTGAATGGGGGGACCAAGAGACCCAGTACTTC. The full variable domain, completed using reference TRBV29-1 and TRBJ2-5, is SAVISQKPSRDICQRGTSLTIQCQVDSQVTMMFWYRQQPGQSLTLIATANQGSEATYESGFVIDKFPISRPNLTFSTLTVSNMSPEDSSIYLCSVEWGDQETQYFGPGTRLLVL.

This clonotype appeared a few times. V usage is TRBV12-3 or TRBV12-4 and J usage is TRBJ2-1, with D possibly TRBD2 on 6 matching bases. The CDR3 consists of 11 residues. Trimming left V 6 bases short and J 12 bases short, with 12 bases between. The CDR3 DNA reads TGTGCCAGCAGCCCGTTGGAGGGGCAGTTCTTC. As protein: CASSPLEGQFF.

The chain has TRBV10-3 and TRBJ2-5; D perhaps matches TRBD1 (5 bases). The DNA matches TRBJ2-7 better at its end, which makes the J call doubtful. CDR3 length equals 14 residues. The germline gives CDR1 ENHRY, CDR2 SYGVKD. As DNA, the CDR3 is TGTGCCATCAGTGAGTCGAGGCAGGGTGGCGAGCAGTACTTC. This gives the protein CAISESRQGGEQYF.